Presented here are 21 T cell receptor beta chains from one specimen sequenced in a study of yellow fever vaccine responses in identical twins. TCRdb called the RT-PCR reads again in MiXCR, with one record for every CDR3 protein. The top ten hold about 1.5% of the sample, which has over 10,000 distinct CDR3 sequences, approximately 84% seen once. Sequencing used T cells from blood (PBMCs), unsorted or a sorted subset (not recorded which), obtained before or after yellow fever vaccination (not recorded which). These receptor sequences come from a woman aged 18-29 years who received the yellow fever vaccine.

The chain carries TRBV6-5 and TRBJ1-1; D uncertain. Trimming removed 0 bases at V and 0 bases at J, with 11 bases between. The CDR3 has 16 residues. Looked up from germline, CDR1 is MNHEY and CDR2 is SVGAGI. This CDR3 is CASSYSITVMNTEAFF. The CDR3 nucleotides are TGTGCCAGCAGTTACTCGATAACGGTCATGAACACTGAAGCTTTCTTT.

V and J are TRBV3-1 and TRBJ1-2; D uncertain. The CDR3 sequence is 14 residues long. The V end lost 1 base, the J end lost 2 bases, and 8 bases lay between the germline ends. Germline CDR1 reads LGHDT; CDR2 reads YNNKEL (reference sequence). Written as DNA, the CDR3 is TGTGCCAGCAGCCAAGGGCACACAAACTATGGCTACACCTTC. It is translated as CASSQGHTNYGYTF.

The CDR3 region is CASSSAGTHAYEQYF. Here the CDR3 DNA reads TGTGCCAGCAGCTCAGCCGGGACGCATGCCTACGAGCAGTACTTC. This chain uses TRBV11-3 with TRBJ2-7, with D tentatively TRBD1 or TRBD2 (5 bases each). Trimming shortened V by 4 bases and J by 2 bases, and 15 bases separated the two germline ends. The CDR3 contains 15 residues. Germline loops: CDR1 SGHNT, CDR2 YENEEA.

V gene TRBV9 combines with J gene TRBJ2-6; D unclear. The length of the CDR3 is 15 residues. Germline-derived CDR1 and CDR2 are SGDLS and YYNGEE. Trimming shortened V by 4 bases and J by 0 bases, and 8 bases separated the two germline ends. CDR3 nucleotide sequence: TGTGCCAGCAGCATACGTCTCTCTGGGGCCAACGTCCTGACTTTC. The encoded protein is CASSIRLSGANVLTF.

V and J are TRBV7-9 and TRBJ1-2; D might be TRBD1 (5 bases). With 6 bases removed from V and 2 bases from J, the gap between germline ends came to 13 bases. The CDR3 sequence is 14 residues long. The V gene's germline CDR1 is SEHNR and CDR2 FQNEAQ (reference sequence). The CDR3 here is CASSQGLDNYGYTF. The DNA of the CDR3 is TGTGCCAGCAGTCAGGGTTTGGACAACTATGGCTACACCTTC.

The chain combines TRBV4-1 with TRBJ2-7; TRBD1 aligns across 10 bases. The CDR3 has 16 amino acids. Germline V lookup: CDR1 MGHRA, CDR2 YSYEKL. With V trimmed by 0 bases and J by 2 bases, 4 bases remained unmatched. The CDR3 is CASSQDTGTGAYEQYF. CDR3 DNA: TGCGCCAGCAGCCAAGATACGGGGACAGGGGCCTACGAGCAGTACTTC.

This chain links TRBV20-1 with TRBJ2-2, with 7 bases matching TRBD2. Per germline, CDR1 DFQATT and CDR2 SNEGSKA (reference sequence). This CDR3 spans 21 amino acids. With 0 bases clipped from V and 7 bases from J, the junction kept 26 bases outside the gene matches. This CDR3 is CSARDRYGTNRTYSLVGELFF. The CDR3 coding sequence is TGCAGTGCTAGAGACAGATACGGGACTAACAGGACCTACTCGCTAGTCGGGGAGCTGTTTTTT.

This clonotype showed up just once. The genes are TRBV4-3 and TRBJ2-7; a possible D gene is TRBD1 (6 bases). V dropped 4 bases and J dropped 2 bases, with 15 bases sitting between them. The CDR3 covers 15 residues. The germline CDR1 and CDR2 sequences are LGHNA and YSLEER. CDR3 DNA: TGCGCCAGCAGCCTTCTGGGACAATCAACCTACGAGCAGTACTTC. This gives the protein CASSLLGQSTYEQYF.

Remarks on this clonotype: At one end the junction does not follow the germline gene, possibly because of a read error. The chain recombines TRBV7-7 with TRBJ2-5, with 8 bases identical to TRBD1. Germline V CDR1 and CDR2: SSHAT, FNYEAQ (reference sequence). The CDR3 runs 14 residues. CDR3 residues: CASSYSRGLETQYF. CDR3 DNA: TGTGCTAGCAGCTACTCCAGGGGGCTTGAGACCCAGTACTTC.

The chain recombines TRBV7-6 with TRBJ2-7, with a tentative D call TRBD2 (6 bases). Trimming stripped 1 base from V and 2 bases from J, with 12 bases between. CDR1 is SGHVS and CDR2 is FNYEAQ in the germline V gene. This CDR3 spans 15 amino acids. The chain's CDR3 is CASSLEPGRAYEQYF. The CDR3 nucleotides read TGTGCCAGCAGCTTAGAGCCCGGGAGAGCCTACGAGCAGTACTTC.

The rearrangement joins TRBV4-2 to TRBJ2-1; 8 nucleotides agree with TRBD2. Germline-derived CDR1 and CDR2 are LGHNA and YNFKEQ. V trimming: 0 bases; J trimming: 13 bases; junction bases outside the gene matches: 5. This CDR3 has 13 residues. DNA for the CDR3: TGTGCCAGCAGCCAAGATCGGGGACTAGGCCAGTTCTTC. It is translated as CASSQDRGLGQFF.

This sequence joins TRBV28 and TRBJ2-3; a weak D match, TRBD1 (5 bases). The CDR3 loop spans 15 amino acids. The germline V and J ends were trimmed by 3 bases and 6 bases, with 16 bases remaining between them. Germline assignment: CDR1 MDHEN and CDR2 SYDVKM. This chain's CDR3 is CASSFRVSGLDTQYF. CDR3 DNA: TGTGCCAGCAGTTTCAGGGTCTCCGGTTTGGATACGCAGTATTTT.

The sample holds one count of this clonotype. The chain joins TRBV29-1 to TRBJ2-7, with TRBD1 matching over 7 bases. CDR1 and CDR2 (germline): SQVTM, ANQGSEA. The CDR3 is 13 amino acids. The V and J ends lost 4 bases and 2 bases, in that order; junction bases with no gene match: 5. The CDR3 is CSVGGQSTYEQYF. CDR3 bases: TGCAGCGTTGGGGGACAGAGTACCTACGAGCAGTACTTC.

J is TRBJ2-1 and V is TRBV11-2; D gene uncertain. V lost 7 bases to trimming and J lost 4 bases, with 17 bases between them. The CDR3 has 15 residues. From germline, CDR1 is SGHAT and CDR2 FQNNGV. CDR3 nucleotides: TGTGCCAGCACACGCTCAGGTGGCGTTTACAATGAGCAGTTCTTC. Protein product: CASTRSGGVYNEQFF.

The J gene is TRBJ2-7, the V gene TRBV29-1; 10 bases are a match to TRBD2. CDR1 and CDR2 from the germline V gene are SQVTM and ANQGSEA. The CDR3 contains 13 residues. With V trimmed by 7 bases and J by 2 bases, 5 bases remained unmatched. CDR3 DNA: TGCAGCGGTAAACTAGCGGGGACCTACGAGCAGTACTTC. Translated: CSGKLAGTYEQYF.

This rearrangement joins TRBV14 to TRBJ2-5; D possibly matches TRBD1 or TRBD2 (6 bases each). Germline CDR1 reads SGHDN; CDR2 reads FVKESK. The CDR3 is made up of 13 amino acids. Trimming removed 6 bases from V and 5 bases from J, with 13 bases in between. Here the CDR3 DNA reads TGTGCCAGCAGGTCCGGGGGCGGTGAGACCCAGTACTTC. It codes for CASRSGGGETQYF.

Points on this clonotype: One end of the junction is discordant with germline, which a read error may explain. The chain is built from TRBV20-1 and TRBJ2-7; 10 bases map to TRBD2. This CDR3 has 14 amino acids. The germline V gene has CDR1 DFQATT and CDR2 SNEGSKA (reference sequence). CDR3 in DNA: TGCAGTGCTGGAGATAGCGGGGGGCCCTACGAGCAGTACTTC. Translating it yields CSAGDSGGPYEQYF.

Concerning this clonotype itself: Germline is not matched at one junction end, which may reflect a read error. This sequence joins TRBV29-1 and TRBJ2-7, with D unresolved. CDR3 length: 12 amino acids. CDR1 and CDR2 (germline): SQVTM, ANQGSEA. CDR3 amino acids: CSVEFLGNEKYF. The CDR3 nucleotides are TGCAGCGTTGAATTCTTGGGTAACGAGAAGTACTTC.

This clonotype was picked up one time. The chain links TRBV18 to TRBJ1-1; 7 positions agree with TRBD1. J was trimmed by 4 bases and V by 1 base; bases with no gene match: 9. Germline assignment: CDR1 KGHSH and CDR2 LQKENI. CDR3 length: 16 residues. The CDR3 here is CASSPLFSTGSTEAFF. The CDR3 coding sequence is TGTGCCAGCTCACCACTTTTCTCGACAGGGAGCACTGAAGCTTTCTTT.

The rearrangement joins TRBV6-5 to TRBJ1-5; the D gene is possibly TRBD1 (6 bases). CDR1 is MNHEY, CDR2 SVGAGI, per germline. V was trimmed by 4 bases and J by 4 bases, leaving 8 bases between them. This CDR3 is built from 13 residues. CDR3 bases: TGTGCCAGCAGTTGGCAGGGGAATCAGCCCCAGCATTTT. This gives the protein CASSWQGNQPQHF.

This CDR3 is CASSPQGASGYTF. The CDR3 bases are TGTGCCAGCAGTCCTCAGGGGGCTAGTGGCTACACCTTC. The gene calls are TRBV28 and TRBJ1-2; 8 nucleotides line up with TRBD1. The V segment lost 5 bases and the J segment 7 bases; nucleotides outside the gene matches: 6. Germline CDR1 and CDR2: MDHEN and SYDVKM. The CDR3 is 13 amino acids.